This TCR beta chain was retrieved from a study of blood T cell repertoires in COVID-19. Study-wide background: Some COVID-19 samples were acute and others convalescent; all came from the United States, Italy and Spain.

Germline loops: CDR1 SNHLY, CDR2 FYNNEI. Deletions cut 7 bases from V and 4 bases from J, with 20 bases between. The CDR3 has 16 amino acids. Produced via immunoSEQ multiplex PCR; TCRdb's table is partial and in-frame only. The table includes roughly 220,000 clones, around 87% detected once. The sample was peripheral blood. The rearrangement uses TRBV2 and TRBJ1-3; perhaps TRBD1 as D (6 bases). The clonotype was recovered from a man between 60 and 70 years old with acute or convalescent COVID-19. The CDR3 loop is CASTPIGGHLGNTIYF. In DNA form, the CDR3 reads TGTGCCAGCACTCCAATTGGGGGACATTTAGGAAACACCATATATTTT. The full variable domain, completed using reference TRBV2 and TRBJ1-3, is EPEVTQTPSHQVTQMGQEVILRCVPISNHLYFYWYRQILGQKVEFLVSFYNNEISEKSEIFDDQFSVERPDGSNFTLKIRSTKLEDSAMYFCASTPIGGHLGNTIYFGEGSWLTVV.